The 24 T cell receptor beta chains given below trace back to one sample, sequenced in a study of T cell changes during pregnancy in multiple sclerosis. TCRdb's copy holds only in-frame clones and misses some; the assay was immunoSEQ multiplex PCR. The data contain over 60,000 clones, over 95% of them seen just once; the ten biggest clones take up about 2.5%. The sequences come from CD8+ T cells from peripheral blood mononuclear cells, collected after pregnancy. The receptors originated from a female donor with multiple sclerosis, enrolled in a pregnancy study.

The chain has TRBV19 and TRBJ2-6; D is uncertain. The CDR3 runs to 15 residues. The V and J ends lost 3 bases and 0 bases respectively, with 6 bases between them. From germline, CDR1 is LNHDA and CDR2 SQIVND (reference sequence). CDR3 sequence: CASSIMSSGANVLTF. CDR3 in DNA: TGTGCCAGTAGTATTATGTCCTCTGGGGCCAACGTCCTGACTTTC.

This chain uses TRBV5-8 with TRBJ2-3, with 7 bases that match TRBD2. CDR3 size: 15 residues. Per the germline V gene, CDR1 is SGHTS and CDR2 is YDEGEE. The trim removed 0 bases at V and 6 bases at J, leaving 7 bases unmatched. CDR3 region: CASSLATFGGDTQYF. The CDR3, as DNA: TGTGCCAGCAGCTTGGCAACATTCGGGGGGGATACGCAGTATTTT.

The count of this clone is one. The chain couples TRBV6-5 to TRBJ2-1; the match to TRBD2 covers 7 bases. The germline CDR1 and CDR2 sequences are MNHEY and SVGAGI. The trim removed 4 bases at V and 9 bases at J, leaving 9 bases unmatched. The CDR3 totals 14 residues. The CDR3 here is CASSSGLLMGEQFF. In DNA, the CDR3 is TGTGCCAGCAGTTCGGGACTACTCATGGGTGAGCAGTTCTTC.

This clone occurred once. The genes are TRBV2 and TRBJ2-5; D perhaps matches TRBD1 (6 bases). V gave up 8 bases and J gave up 5 bases, with 12 bases separating them. Germline CDR1 is SNHLY and CDR2 is FYNNEI. The CDR3 sequence is 12 residues long. The CDR3 DNA reads TGTGCCAGCCAGGGGAGACGCGAGACCCAGTACTTC. Translating gives CASQGRRETQYF.

This clone showed up just once. This chain connects TRBV19 to TRBJ2-1; TRBD2 aligns across 9 bases. With 4 bases clipped from V and 4 bases from J, the junction kept 2 bases outside the gene matches. The germline V gene has CDR1 LNHDA and CDR2 SQIVND (reference sequence). This CDR3 has 14 residues. As DNA, the CDR3 is TGTGCCAGTAGTAGACTAGCGGATTACAATGAGCAGTTCTTC. Translating gives CASSRLADYNEQFF. Full variable domain (missing parts from reference TRBV19 and TRBJ2-1): DGGITQSPKYLFRKEGQNVTLSCEQNLNHDAMYWYRQDPGQGLRLIYYSQIVNDFQKGDIAEGYSVSREKKESFPLTVTSAQKNPTAFYLCASSRLADYNEQFFGPGTRLTVL.

This clone has just one count. This chain connects TRBV5-4 to TRBJ2-7; D may be TRBD1 (6 bases). This CDR3 has 14 residues. Deletions cut 5 bases from V and 2 bases from J, with 14 bases between. The germline V gene encodes CDR1 SGHNT and CDR2 YYREEE (reference sequence). This CDR3 is CASRSGTRPYEQYF. Written as DNA, the CDR3 is TGTGCCAGCAGATCCGGGACAAGGCCCTACGAGCAGTACTTC.

The rearrangement uses TRBV28 and TRBJ2-3; 7 bases are shared with TRBD2. Germline values: CDR1 MDHEN, CDR2 SYDVKM. The V segment lost 4 bases and the J segment 3 bases; nucleotides outside the gene matches: 7. CDR3 size: 15 residues. The CDR3 is CASSSPRGGTDTQYF. The CDR3 DNA reads TGTGCCAGCAGTTCCCCGCGGGGAGGGACAGATACGCAGTATTTT.

The sample holds one count of this clone. The rearrangement uses TRBV6-5 and TRBJ2-1; 7 bases are shared with TRBD2. V shed 5 bases, J shed 5 bases, and the junction held 6 bases outside the gene matches. The CDR3 contains 14 residues. The germline gives CDR1 MNHEY, CDR2 SVGAGI. In DNA, the CDR3 is TGTGCCAGCAGTCCCACGGGACTACACAATGAGCAGTTCTTC. Encoded protein: CASSPTGLHNEQFF.

This sequence joins TRBV29-1 and TRBJ2-1; 10 bases line up with TRBD1. V dropped 3 bases and J dropped 4; count of bases not matched to a gene: 9. Germline CDR1 and CDR2: SQVTM and ANQGSEA. The CDR3 has 16 amino acids. In DNA form, the CDR3 reads TGCAGCGTTGAGGGGTTGACAGGGGGCCGATACAATGAGCAGTTCTTC. It specifies CSVEGLTGGRYNEQFF.

The chain couples TRBV2 to TRBJ2-7, with 7 bases lining up with TRBD1. CDR3 length equals 15 residues. With 1 base clipped from V and 5 bases from J, the junction kept 8 bases outside the gene matches. CDR1 and CDR2 (germline): SNHLY, FYNNEI. The CDR3 loop is CASSEEAGGLNEQYF. The CDR3 DNA follows: TGTGCCAGCAGTGAAGAGGCAGGGGGTCTAAACGAGCAGTACTTC.

The chain joins TRBV5-8 to TRBJ1-1, with D unresolved. The germline gives CDR1 SGHTS, CDR2 YDEGEE. This CDR3 is 15 amino acids long. V lost 1 base, J lost 0 bases, and 10 bases lay in between. The CDR3 loop reads CASSLTVLMNTEAFF. In DNA, the CDR3 is TGTGCCAGCAGCTTGACAGTCCTAATGAACACTGAAGCTTTCTTT. Full variable domain (missing parts from reference TRBV5-8 and TRBJ1-1): EAGVTQSPTHLIKTRGQQATLRCSPISGHTSVYWYQQALGLGLQFLLWYDEGEERNRGNFPPRFSGRQFPNYSSELNVNALELEDSALYLCASSLTVLMNTEAFFGQGTRLTVV.

The V gene is TRBV6-1, the J gene TRBJ1-6; a possible D gene is TRBD1 (5 bases). The germline V and J ends were trimmed by 5 bases and 11 bases, with 16 bases remaining between them. This CDR3 is 14 amino acids long. The germline gives CDR1 MNHNS, CDR2 SASEGT. The CDR3 DNA sequence: TGTGCCAGCAGTCCCGGGGGGGGTCCTACACCCCTCCACTTT. Translated, it gives CASSPGGGPTPLHF.

This rearrangement joins TRBV2 to TRBJ2-7; the match to TRBD2 covers 8 bases. V lost 4 bases and J lost 4; bases outside the gene matches: 6. CDR1 is SNHLY and CDR2 is FYNNEI in the germline V gene. The length of the CDR3 is 14 residues. Here the CDR3 reads CASSARSGSYEQYF. CDR3 sequence (DNA): TGTGCCAGCAGTGCAAGGAGCGGGAGTTACGAGCAGTACTTC.

J is TRBJ2-3 and V is TRBV7-2, with 8 bases matching TRBD2. Germline assignment: CDR1 SGHTA and CDR2 FQGNSA. The CDR3 loop spans 15 amino acids. The V segment lost 4 bases and the J segment 4 bases; nucleotides outside the gene matches: 7. The CDR3 DNA sequence: TGTGCCAGCAGCTCAATAGCGGGATTTTCAGATACGCAGTATTTT. Protein sequence: CASSSIAGFSDTQYF.

In DNA form, the CDR3 reads TGTGCCAGCAGCTTGGATAGCGGGACCCGCTACGAGCAGTACTTC. Residues: CASSLDSGTRYEQYF. This chain connects TRBV7-6 to TRBJ2-7, with 8 bases fitting TRBD2. With V trimmed by 3 bases and J by 3 bases, 7 bases remained unmatched. There are 15 residues in the CDR3. Germline V gene lookup returns CDR1 SGHVS and CDR2 FNYEAQ.

J is TRBJ2-1 and V is TRBV27, with 7 bases aligning to TRBD2. V lost 4 bases, J lost 0 bases, and 0 bases stayed unmatched. Germline CDR1 reads MNHEY; CDR2 reads SMNVEV (reference sequence). The CDR3 covers 14 residues. The CDR3 reads CASSWGGSYNEQFF. The DNA for the CDR3 is TGTGCCAGCAGTTGGGGGGGCTCCTACAATGAGCAGTTCTTC.

V is TRBV25-1 and J is TRBJ2-2, with D possibly TRBD1 on 6 matching bases. The CDR3 is made up of 15 amino acids. Deletions cut 5 bases from V and 4 bases from J, with 14 bases between. Germline CDR1 is MGHDK and CDR2 is SYGVNS. The CDR3 DNA sequence: TGTGCCAGCAGTCCATACAGGGTGCGCACCGGGGAGCTGTTTTTT. This gives the protein CASSPYRVRTGELFF.

The count of this clone is one. V and J are TRBV28 and TRBJ2-5, with 11 bases aligning to TRBD2. Losses at the gene ends were 3 bases for V and 4 bases for J; bases not matched to a gene: 10. CDR1 MDHEN and CDR2 SYDVKM come from the germline V gene. The CDR3 length is 17 residues. The CDR3 DNA reads as TGTGCCAGCAGTTTCGGGGAACTAGCGGGAGAGGTAGAGACCCAGTACTTC. Its protein is CASSFGELAGEVETQYF. The entire variable domain, with the rest obtained from reference TRBV28 and TRBJ2-5, is as follows: DVKVTQSSRYLVKRTGEKVFLECVQDMDHENMFWYRQDPGLGLRLIYFSYDVKMKEKGDIPEGYSVSREKKERFSLILESASTNQTSMYLCASSFGELAGEVETQYFGPGTRLLVL.

This chain uses TRBV14 with TRBJ2-1, with 8 bases fitting TRBD2. The trim removed 0 bases at V and 10 bases at J, leaving 23 bases unmatched. In germline, CDR1 is SGHDN, CDR2 FVKESK. The CDR3 runs to 20 residues. Here the CDR3 DNA reads TGTGCCAGCAGCCAAGAGGTACCTTCCAACGGGACTAGTTCCCCCGGGGAGCAGTTCTTC. Protein sequence: CASSQEVPSNGTSSPGEQFF.

The chain carries TRBV7-9 and TRBJ2-7, with 10 bases aligning to TRBD1. CDR3 size: 15 residues. Trimming at V came to 5 bases and at J to 0 bases, leaving 4 bases not matched to a gene. In germline, CDR1 is SEHNR, CDR2 FQNEAQ (reference sequence). The CDR3 spells CASSPGTGDSYEQYF. The CDR3 DNA is TGTGCCAGCAGCCCCGGGACAGGGGACTCCTACGAGCAGTACTTC.

The V call is TRBV9, the J call TRBJ2-2; weak D call: TRBD2 (5 bases). Germline CDR1 SGDLS, CDR2 YYNGEE. V was clipped by 0 bases and J by 1 base, with 10 bases between them. The CDR3 spans 16 residues. DNA of the CDR3: TGTGCCAGCAGCGTAGTCCCTAGCCAGAACACCGGGGAGCTGTTTTTT. Translation gives CASSVVPSQNTGELFF.

This chain uses TRBV29-1 with TRBJ2-7, with 8 positions matching TRBD2. Germline V gives CDR1 SQVTM, CDR2 ANQGSEA. V lost 0 bases to trimming and J lost 7 bases; unmatched junction nucleotides: 5. This CDR3 region has 13 residues. The DNA for the CDR3 is TGCAGCGTTGAAGATTTAGCGGGACGAGAGCAGTACTTC. Amino acids: CSVEDLAGREQYF.

The gene calls are TRBV4-3 and TRBJ2-7, with no clear D. This CDR3 is built from 15 residues. Germline V lookup: CDR1 LGHNA, CDR2 YSLEER. Trimming shortened V by 3 bases and J by 2 bases, and 14 bases separated the two germline ends. The CDR3 sequence is CASSQVGSPTYEQYF. In DNA, the CDR3 is TGCGCCAGCAGCCAGGTTGGTAGCCCTACCTACGAGCAGTACTTC.

Notes on this clone: The junction and the germline gene differ at one end; a read error may be behind it. The V and J genes are TRBV7-7 and TRBJ2-1, with 13 bases lining up with TRBD2. This CDR3 has 18 amino acids. Germline V CDR1 and CDR2: SSHAT, FNYEAQ (reference sequence). The CDR3 loop is CASSSTPLLAGGPHEQFF. The CDR3 coding sequence is TGTGCTAGCAGCTCTACCCCCCTACTAGCGGGAGGGCCCCATGAGCAGTTCTTC.